The text below deals with one T cell receptor (beta chain). Its antigen remains unknown. All CD4+ cells other than CD45RA+CCR7+CD95- naive cells were sorted as memory, over 98% pure. Swiss blood donation centers supplied the healthy donor blood. Deep-level sequencing, detecting one cell in 200,000, covered ex vivo memory CD4+. Assay: immunoSEQ multiplex PCR; the TCRdb copy retains only in-frame clones and omits some. In the table there are around 26,000 clones, more than 80% of which are singletons. There are 14 residues in the CDR3. Germline V gives CDR1 SGHRS, CDR2 YFSETQ. Trimming took off 4 bases at V and 2 bases at J, with 10 bases between the two ends. This entry comes from a study of human CD4 T cells and Enterobacteriaceae. Study-level findings and limits: Broadly cross-reactive clonotypes: about 55% of the 19 ranked in the top 5%. Only same-donor CFSE-low culture sequences were used to infer reactivity.

The specimen was memory CD4+ T cells from blood. The chain uses TRBV5-1 and TRBJ2-1; no definite D call. The sequence derives from a human donor in good health. The CDR3 DNA reads TGCGCCAGCAGCCCAAGACCGACCTACAATGAGCAGTTCTTC. Translation gives CASSPRPTYNEQFF.